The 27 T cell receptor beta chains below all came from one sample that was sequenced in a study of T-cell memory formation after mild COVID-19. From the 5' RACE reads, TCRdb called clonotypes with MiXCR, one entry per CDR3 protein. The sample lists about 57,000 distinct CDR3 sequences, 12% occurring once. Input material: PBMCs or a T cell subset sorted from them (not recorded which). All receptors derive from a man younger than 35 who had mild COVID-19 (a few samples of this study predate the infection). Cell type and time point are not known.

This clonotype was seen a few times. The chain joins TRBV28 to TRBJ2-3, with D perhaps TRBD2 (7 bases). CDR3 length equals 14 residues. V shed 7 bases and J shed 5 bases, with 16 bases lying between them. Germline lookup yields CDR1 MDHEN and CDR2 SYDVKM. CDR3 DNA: TGTGCCAGCATTAGGGGGGGCTCAGAAGATACGCAGTATTTT. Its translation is CASIRGGSEDTQYF.

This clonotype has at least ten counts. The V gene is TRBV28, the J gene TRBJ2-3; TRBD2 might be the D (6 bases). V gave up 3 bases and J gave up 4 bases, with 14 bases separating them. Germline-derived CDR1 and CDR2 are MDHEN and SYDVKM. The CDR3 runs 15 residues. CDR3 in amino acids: CASSLVGRLSDTQYF. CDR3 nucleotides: TGTGCCAGCAGTTTGGTGGGGAGGCTATCAGATACGCAGTATTTT.

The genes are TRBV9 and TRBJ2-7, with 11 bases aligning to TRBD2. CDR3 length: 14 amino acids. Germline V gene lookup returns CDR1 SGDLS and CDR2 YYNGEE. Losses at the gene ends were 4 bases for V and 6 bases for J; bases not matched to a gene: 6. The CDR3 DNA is TGTGCCAGCAGCCCCCTAGCGGGAGGAGGCGAGCAGTACTTC. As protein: CASSPLAGGGEQYF.

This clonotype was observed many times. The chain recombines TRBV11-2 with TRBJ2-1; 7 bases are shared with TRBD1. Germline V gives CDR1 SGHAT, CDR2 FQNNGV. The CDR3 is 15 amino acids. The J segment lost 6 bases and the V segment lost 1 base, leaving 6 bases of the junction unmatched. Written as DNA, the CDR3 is TGTGCCAGCAGCTTAGGGTGGACAGGTATCAATGAGCAGTTCTTC. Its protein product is CASSLGWTGINEQFF.

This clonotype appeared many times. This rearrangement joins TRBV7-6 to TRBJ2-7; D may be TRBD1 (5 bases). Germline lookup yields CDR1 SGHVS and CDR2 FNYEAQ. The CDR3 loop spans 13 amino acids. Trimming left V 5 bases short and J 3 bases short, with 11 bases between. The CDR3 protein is CASSPADSYEQYF. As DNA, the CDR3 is TGTGCCAGCAGCCCAGCCGACAGCTACGAGCAGTACTTC.

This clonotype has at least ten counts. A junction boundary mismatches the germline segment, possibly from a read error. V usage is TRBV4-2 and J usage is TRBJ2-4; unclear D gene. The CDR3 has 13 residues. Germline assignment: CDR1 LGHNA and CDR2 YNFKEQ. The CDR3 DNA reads TGTGCCAGCAGCCAAGATCTGGACCGGAAAACCCACTTC. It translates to CASSQDLDRKTHF.

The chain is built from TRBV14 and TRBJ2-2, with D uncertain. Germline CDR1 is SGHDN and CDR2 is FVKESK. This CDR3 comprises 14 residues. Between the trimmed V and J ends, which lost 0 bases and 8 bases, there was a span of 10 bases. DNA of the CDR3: TGTGCCAGCAGCCAAGATGTGTGGGATGGGGAGCTGTTTTTT. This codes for CASSQDVWDGELFF.

The CDR3 bases are TGCAGTGCTAGAGATAGGGCTGAAGCTTTCTTT. It specifies CSARDRAEAFF. The chain recombines TRBV20-1 with TRBJ1-1; D gene ambiguous. This CDR3 spans 11 amino acids. Germline CDR1 DFQATT, CDR2 SNEGSKA (reference sequence). Trimming stripped 0 bases from V and 6 bases from J, with 5 bases between.

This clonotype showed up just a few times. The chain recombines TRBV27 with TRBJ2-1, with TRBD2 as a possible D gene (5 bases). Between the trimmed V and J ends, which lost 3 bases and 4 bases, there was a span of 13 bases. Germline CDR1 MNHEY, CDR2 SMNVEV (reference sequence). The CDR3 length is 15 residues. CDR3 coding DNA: TGTGCCAGCAGTTTGAGGAGCGGCGAGTACAATGAGCAGTTCTTC. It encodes CASSLRSGEYNEQFF.

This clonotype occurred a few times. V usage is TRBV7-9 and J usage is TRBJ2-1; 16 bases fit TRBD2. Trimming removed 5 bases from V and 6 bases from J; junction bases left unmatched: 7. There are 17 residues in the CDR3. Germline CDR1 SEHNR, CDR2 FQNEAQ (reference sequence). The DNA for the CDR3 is TGTGCCAGCAGCCCCGGGACTAGCGGGGGGGCCGCCAATGAGCAGTTCTTC. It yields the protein CASSPGTSGGAANEQFF.

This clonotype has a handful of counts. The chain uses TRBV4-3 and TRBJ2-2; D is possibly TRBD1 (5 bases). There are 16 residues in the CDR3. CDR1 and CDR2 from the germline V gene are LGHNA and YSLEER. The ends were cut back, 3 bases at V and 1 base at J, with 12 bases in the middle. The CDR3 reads CASSHGPGKNTGELFF. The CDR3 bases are TGCGCCAGCAGCCATGGCCCAGGGAAGAACACCGGGGAGCTGTTTTTT.

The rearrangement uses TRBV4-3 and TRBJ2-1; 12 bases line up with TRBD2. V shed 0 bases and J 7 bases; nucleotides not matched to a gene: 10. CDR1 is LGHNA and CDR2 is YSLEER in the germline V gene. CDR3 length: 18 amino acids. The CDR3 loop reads CASSQEALAGGRKNEQFF. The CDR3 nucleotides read TGCGCCAGCAGCCAAGAAGCGCTAGCGGGGGGGCGAAAGAATGAGCAGTTCTTC.

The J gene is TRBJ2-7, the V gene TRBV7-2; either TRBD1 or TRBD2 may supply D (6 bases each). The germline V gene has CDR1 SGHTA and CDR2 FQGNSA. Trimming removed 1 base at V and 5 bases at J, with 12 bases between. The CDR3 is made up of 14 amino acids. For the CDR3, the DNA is TGTGCCAGCAGCTTAGTCGGGGGCCAGCACGAGCAGTACGTC. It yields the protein CASSLVGGQHEQYV.

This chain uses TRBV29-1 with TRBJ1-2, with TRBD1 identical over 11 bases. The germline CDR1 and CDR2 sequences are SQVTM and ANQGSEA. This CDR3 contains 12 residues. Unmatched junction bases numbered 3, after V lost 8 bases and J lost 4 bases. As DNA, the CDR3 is TGCAGCTCCGGGACAGGGGGCTATGGCTACACCTTC. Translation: CSSGTGGYGYTF.

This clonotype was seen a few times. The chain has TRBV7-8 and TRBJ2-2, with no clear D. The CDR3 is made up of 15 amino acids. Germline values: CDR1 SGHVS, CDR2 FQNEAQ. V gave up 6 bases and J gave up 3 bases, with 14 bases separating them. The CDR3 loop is CASSSTRGYTGELFF. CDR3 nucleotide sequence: TGTGCCAGCAGTTCCACCCGAGGATACACCGGGGAGCTGTTTTTT.

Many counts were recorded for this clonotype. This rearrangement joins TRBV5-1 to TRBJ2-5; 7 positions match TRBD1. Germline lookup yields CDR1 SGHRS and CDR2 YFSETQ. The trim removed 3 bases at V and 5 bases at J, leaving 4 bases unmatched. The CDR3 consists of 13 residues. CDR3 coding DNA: TGCGCCAGCAGCTCGACAGGGCCGGAGACCCAGTACTTC. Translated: CASSSTGPETQYF.

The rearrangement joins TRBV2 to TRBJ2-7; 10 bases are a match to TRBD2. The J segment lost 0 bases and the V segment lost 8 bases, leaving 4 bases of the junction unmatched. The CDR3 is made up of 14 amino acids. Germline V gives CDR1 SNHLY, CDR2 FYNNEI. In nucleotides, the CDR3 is TGTGCCAGCCTAGCGGGGGTTGTCTCCTACGAGCAGTACTTC. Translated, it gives CASLAGVVSYEQYF.

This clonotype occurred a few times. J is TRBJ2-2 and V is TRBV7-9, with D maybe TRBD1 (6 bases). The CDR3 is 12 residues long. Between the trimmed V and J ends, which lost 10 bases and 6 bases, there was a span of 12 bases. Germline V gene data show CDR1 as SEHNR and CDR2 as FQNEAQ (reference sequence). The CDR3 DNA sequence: TGTGCCAACCACAGGGACGCCGGGGAGCTGTTTTTT. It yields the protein CANHRDAGELFF.

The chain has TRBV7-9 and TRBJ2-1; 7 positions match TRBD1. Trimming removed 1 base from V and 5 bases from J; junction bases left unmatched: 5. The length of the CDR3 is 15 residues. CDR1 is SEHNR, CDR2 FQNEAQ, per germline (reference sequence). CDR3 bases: TGTGCCAGCAGCTTAGTTTCGACAGGGAACAATGAGCAGTTCTTC. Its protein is CASSLVSTGNNEQFF.

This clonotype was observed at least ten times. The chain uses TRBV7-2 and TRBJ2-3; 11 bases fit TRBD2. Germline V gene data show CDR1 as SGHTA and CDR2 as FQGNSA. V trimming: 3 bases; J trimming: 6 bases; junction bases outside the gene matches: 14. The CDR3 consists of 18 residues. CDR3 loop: CASSFATSGVPGEDTQYF. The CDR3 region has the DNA TGTGCCAGCAGCTTTGCGACTAGCGGGGTCCCTGGTGAGGATACGCAGTATTTT.

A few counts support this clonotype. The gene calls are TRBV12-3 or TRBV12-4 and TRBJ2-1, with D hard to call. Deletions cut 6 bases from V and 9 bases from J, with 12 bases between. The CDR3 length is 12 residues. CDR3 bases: TGTGCCAGCAGCCCGAACACCGTTGAGCAGTTCTTC. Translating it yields CASSPNTVEQFF.

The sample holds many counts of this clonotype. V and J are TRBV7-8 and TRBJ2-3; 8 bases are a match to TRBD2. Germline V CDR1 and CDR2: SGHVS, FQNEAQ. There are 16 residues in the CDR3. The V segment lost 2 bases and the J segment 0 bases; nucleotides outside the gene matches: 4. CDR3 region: CASSLMKRGSTDTQYF. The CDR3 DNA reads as TGTGCCAGCAGCTTAATGAAGCGGGGGAGCACAGATACGCAGTATTTT.

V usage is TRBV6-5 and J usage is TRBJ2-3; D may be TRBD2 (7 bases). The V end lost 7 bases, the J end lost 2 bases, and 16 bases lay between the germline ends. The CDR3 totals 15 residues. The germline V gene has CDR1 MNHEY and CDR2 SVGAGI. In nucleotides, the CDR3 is TGTGCCAGCAAGTTTAGGGGGGGCCCCACAGATACGCAGTATTTT. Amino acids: CASKFRGGPTDTQYF.

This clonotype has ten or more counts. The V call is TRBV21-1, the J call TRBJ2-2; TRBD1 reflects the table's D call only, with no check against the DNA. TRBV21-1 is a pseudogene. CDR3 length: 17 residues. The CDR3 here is CASPPAGGEANTGELFF. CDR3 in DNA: TGTGCCAGCCCCCCGGCAGGGGGCGAAGCGAACACCGGGGAGCTGTTTTTT.

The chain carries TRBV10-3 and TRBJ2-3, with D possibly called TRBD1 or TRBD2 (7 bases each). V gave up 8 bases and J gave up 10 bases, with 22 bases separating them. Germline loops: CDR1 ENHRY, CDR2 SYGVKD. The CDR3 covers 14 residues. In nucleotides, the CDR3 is TGTGCCATCGCAGGGGGGGCAAGAGCGGCGGCGCAGTATTTT. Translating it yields CAIAGGARAAAQYF.

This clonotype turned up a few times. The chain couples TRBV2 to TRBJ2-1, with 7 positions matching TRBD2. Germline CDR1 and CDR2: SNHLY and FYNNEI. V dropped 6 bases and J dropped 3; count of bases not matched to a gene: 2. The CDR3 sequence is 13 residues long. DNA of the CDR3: TGTGCCAGCAGGAGGGACTACTACAATGAGCAGTTCTTC. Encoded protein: CASRRDYYNEQFF.

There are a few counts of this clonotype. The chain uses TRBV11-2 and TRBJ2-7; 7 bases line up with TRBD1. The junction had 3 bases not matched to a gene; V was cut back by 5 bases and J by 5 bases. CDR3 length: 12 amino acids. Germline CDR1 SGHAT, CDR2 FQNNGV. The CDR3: CASSRDRDEQYV. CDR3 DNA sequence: TGTGCCAGCAGCCGTGACAGGGACGAGCAGTACGTC.